These 3 T cell receptor beta chains were all obtained from the same sample, sequenced in a study of beta chain features in type 1 diabetes. Expressed TCRB transcripts were sequenced because the entire RNA isolate underwent reverse transcription. Repertoires were generated with immunoSEQ multiplex PCR, while TCRdb's copy carries only in-frame clones and drops some. This sample has over 700,000 clones, with about 17% found just once. Sequencing was carried out using naive CD4+ T cells from blood. The receptors stem from a young woman in good health.

This chain connects TRBV6-5 to TRBJ1-2; TRBD1 aligns across 7 bases. Germline assignment: CDR1 MNHEY and CDR2 SVGAGI. With 7 bases clipped from V and 0 bases from J, the junction kept 5 bases outside the gene matches. The CDR3 is 14 amino acids. This chain's CDR3 is CASTGTDSNYGYTF. The CDR3 DNA follows: TGTGCCAGCACCGGGACAGATTCTAACTATGGCTACACCTTC.

J is TRBJ2-3 and V is TRBV4-1, with D perhaps TRBD1 (6 bases). The CDR3 is made up of 14 amino acids. Between the trimmed V and J ends, which lost 5 bases and 0 bases, there was a span of 9 bases. The V gene's germline CDR1 is MGHRA and CDR2 YSYEKL. As DNA, the CDR3 is TGCGCCAGCAGCGGGACAACTAGCACAGATACGCAGTATTTT. Its protein product is CASSGTTSTDTQYF.

The genes are TRBV19 and TRBJ2-1, with TRBD2 matching 7 bases. The V gene's germline CDR1 is LNHDA and CDR2 SQIVND (reference sequence). CDR3 length: 14 amino acids. V was pared by 8 bases and J by 5 bases, with 9 bases of the junction left unmatched. The CDR3 is CASRAGDRNNEQFF. CDR3 coding DNA: TGTGCCAGTCGGGCGGGGGACCGAAACAATGAGCAGTTCTTC.